In its sample, the clone carrying this T cell receptor beta chain was seen once. The antigen remains unidentified. Only in-frame clones appear in the TCRdb table, and some are missing; sequencing was by immunoSEQ multiplex PCR. The sample holds about 55,000 clones, 70% seen once. CDR1 MDHEN and CDR2 SYDVKM come from the germline V gene. The CDR3 length is 14 residues. Trimming cost V 5 bases and J 6 bases, with 14 bases left between them. Sequencing was preceded by expansion of antigen-specific CD4+ T cells with viral peptide pools in the ViraFEST assay. Cells that had been cultured for roughly 9 days were the source of isolated CD4+ T cells. Prior SARS-CoV-2 infection was absent in the vaccine recipients, as shown by negative nucleocapsid antibodies. It was on days 3 and 7 that half the medium was replaced with IL-2 medium. This entry comes from a study of vaccination effects on CD4 cells after COVID-19.

The receptor's source is a human donor who received a COVID-19 vaccine. The chain couples TRBV28 to TRBJ1-3; a possible D gene is TRBD1 (5 bases). The material was CD4+ T cells from PBMCs cultured with SARS-CoV-2 spike peptides, obtained before COVID-19 vaccination. CDR3 loop: CASSRGQGVNTIYF. The CDR3, as DNA: TGTGCCAGCAGTCGCGGGCAGGGTGTAAACACCATATATTTT.